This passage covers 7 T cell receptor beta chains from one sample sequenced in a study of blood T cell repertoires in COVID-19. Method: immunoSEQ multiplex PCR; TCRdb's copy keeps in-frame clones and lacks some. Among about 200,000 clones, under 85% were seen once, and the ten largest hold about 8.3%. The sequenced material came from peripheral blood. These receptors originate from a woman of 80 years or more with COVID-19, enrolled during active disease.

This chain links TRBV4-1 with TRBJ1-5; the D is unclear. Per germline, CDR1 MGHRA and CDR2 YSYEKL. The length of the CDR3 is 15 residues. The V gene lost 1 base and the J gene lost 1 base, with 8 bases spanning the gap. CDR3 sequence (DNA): TGCGCCAGCAGCCAAGGCGACGGGAGCAATCAGCCCCAGCATTTT. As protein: CASSQGDGSNQPQHF.

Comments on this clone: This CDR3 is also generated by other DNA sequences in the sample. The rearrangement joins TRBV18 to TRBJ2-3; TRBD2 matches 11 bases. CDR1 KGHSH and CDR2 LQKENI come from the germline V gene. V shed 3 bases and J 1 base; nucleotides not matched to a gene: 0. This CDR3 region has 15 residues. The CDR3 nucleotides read TGTGCCAGCTCACCGGGACTAGCGGGCACAGATACGCAGTATTTT. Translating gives CASSPGLAGTDTQYF. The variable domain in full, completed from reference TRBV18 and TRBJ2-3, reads NAGVMQNPRHLVRRRGQEARLRCSPMKGHSHVYWYRQLPEEGLKFMVYLQKENIIDESGMPKERFSAEFPKEGPSILRIQQVVRGDSAAYFCASSPGLAGTDTQYFGPGTRLTVL.

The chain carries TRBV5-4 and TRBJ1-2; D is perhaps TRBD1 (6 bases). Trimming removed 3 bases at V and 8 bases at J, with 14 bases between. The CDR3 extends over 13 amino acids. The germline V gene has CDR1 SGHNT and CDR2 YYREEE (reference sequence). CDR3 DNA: TGTGCCAGCAGCTCGACAGGTGGGGACGGCTACACCTTC. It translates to CASSSTGGDGYTF.

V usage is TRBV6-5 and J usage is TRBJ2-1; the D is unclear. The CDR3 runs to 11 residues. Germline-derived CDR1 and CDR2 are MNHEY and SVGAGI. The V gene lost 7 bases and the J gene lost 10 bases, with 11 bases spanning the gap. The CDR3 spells CASMAVREQFF. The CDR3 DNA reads TGTGCCAGCATGGCGGTCCGGGAGCAGTTCTTC.

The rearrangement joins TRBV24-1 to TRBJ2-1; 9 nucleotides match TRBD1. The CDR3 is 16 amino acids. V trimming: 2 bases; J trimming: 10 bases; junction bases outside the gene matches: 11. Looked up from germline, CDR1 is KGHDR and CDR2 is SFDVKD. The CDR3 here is CATSDSRGTGQVEQFF. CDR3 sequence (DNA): TGTGCCACCAGTGATTCCCGGGGGACAGGGCAGGTAGAGCAGTTCTTC.

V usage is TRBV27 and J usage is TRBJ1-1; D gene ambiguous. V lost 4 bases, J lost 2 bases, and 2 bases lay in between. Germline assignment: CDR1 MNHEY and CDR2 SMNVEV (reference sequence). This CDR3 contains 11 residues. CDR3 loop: CASSSNTEAFF. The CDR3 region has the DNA TGTGCCAGCAGTTCAAACACTGAAGCTTTCTTT.

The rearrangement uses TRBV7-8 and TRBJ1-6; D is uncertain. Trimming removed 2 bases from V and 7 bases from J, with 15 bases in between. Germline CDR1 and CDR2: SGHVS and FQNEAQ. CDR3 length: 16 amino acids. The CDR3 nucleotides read TGTGCCAGCAGCTTACTATCAGGACGAGGGAATTCACCCCTCCACTTT. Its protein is CASSLLSGRGNSPLHF.